This record looks at one T cell receptor beta chain sequence and its context. The sample comes from a study of monozygotic twins with inflammatory bowel disease. TCRdb reanalyzed the 5' RACE reads, giving one entry per CDR3 protein sequence and no DNA. The sample totals about 330,000 distinct CDR3 sequences; its top ten clones hold 2% to 2.5%. This CDR3 spans 13 amino acids. Looked up from germline, CDR1 is SGDLS and CDR2 is YYNGEE. The sequenced material came from blood. This rearrangement joins TRBV9 to TRBJ2-1; TCRdb gives TRBD1 as the D gene, but with no DNA this cannot be confirmed. This clonotype was sampled from a human donor with ulcerative colitis or Crohn's disease, or a healthy co-twin of an affected twin (not recorded which). The CDR3: CASSAGDRRSQFF.